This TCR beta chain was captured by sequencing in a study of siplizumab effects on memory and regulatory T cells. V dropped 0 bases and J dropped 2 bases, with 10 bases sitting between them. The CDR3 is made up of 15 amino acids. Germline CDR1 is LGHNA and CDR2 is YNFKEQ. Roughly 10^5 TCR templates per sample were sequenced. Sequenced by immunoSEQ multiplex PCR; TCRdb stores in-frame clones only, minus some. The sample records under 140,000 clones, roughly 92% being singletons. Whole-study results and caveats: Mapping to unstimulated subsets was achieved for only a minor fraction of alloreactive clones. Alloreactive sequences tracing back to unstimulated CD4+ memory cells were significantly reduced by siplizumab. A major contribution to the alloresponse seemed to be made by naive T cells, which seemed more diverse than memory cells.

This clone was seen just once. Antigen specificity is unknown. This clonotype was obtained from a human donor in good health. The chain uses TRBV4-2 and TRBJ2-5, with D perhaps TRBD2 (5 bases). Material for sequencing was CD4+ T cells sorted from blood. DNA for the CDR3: TGTGCCAGCAGCCAAGATTTCGGACTTCAAGAGACCCAGTACTTC. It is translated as CASSQDFGLQETQYF.